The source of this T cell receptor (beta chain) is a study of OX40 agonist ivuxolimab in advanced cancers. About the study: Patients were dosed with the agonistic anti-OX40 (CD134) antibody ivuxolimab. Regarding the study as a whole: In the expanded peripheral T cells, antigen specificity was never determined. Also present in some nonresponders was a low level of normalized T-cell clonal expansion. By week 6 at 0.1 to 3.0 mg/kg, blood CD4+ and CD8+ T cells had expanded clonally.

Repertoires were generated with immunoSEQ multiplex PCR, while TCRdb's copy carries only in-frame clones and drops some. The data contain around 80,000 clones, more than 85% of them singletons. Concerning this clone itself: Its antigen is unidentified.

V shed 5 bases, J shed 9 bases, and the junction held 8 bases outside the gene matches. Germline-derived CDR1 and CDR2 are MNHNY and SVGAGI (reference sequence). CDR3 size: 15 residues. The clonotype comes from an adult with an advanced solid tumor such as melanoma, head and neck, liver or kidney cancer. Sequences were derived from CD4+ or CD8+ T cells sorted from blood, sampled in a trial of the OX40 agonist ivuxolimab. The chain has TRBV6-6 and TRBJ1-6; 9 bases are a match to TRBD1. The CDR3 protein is CASSPKTGGASPLHF. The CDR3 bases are TGTGCCAGCAGTCCAAAGACAGGGGGGGCTTCACCCCTCCACTTT.